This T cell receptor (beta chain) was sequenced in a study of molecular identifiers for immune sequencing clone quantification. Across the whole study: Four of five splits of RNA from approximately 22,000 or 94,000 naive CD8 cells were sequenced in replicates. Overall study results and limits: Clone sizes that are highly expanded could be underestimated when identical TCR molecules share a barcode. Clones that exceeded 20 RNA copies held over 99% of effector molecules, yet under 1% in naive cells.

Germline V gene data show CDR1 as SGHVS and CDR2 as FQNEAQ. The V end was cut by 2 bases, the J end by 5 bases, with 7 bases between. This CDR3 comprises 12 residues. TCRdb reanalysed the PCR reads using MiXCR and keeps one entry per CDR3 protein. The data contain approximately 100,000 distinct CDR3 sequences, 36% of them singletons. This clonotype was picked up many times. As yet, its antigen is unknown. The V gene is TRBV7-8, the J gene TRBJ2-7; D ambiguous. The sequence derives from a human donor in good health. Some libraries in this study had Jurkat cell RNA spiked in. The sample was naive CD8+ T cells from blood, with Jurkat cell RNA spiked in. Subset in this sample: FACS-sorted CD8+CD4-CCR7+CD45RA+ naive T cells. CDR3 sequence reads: CASSLTRNEQYF. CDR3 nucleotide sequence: TGTGCCAGCAGCTTAACTCGGAACGAGCAGTACTTC.